The T cell receptor beta chain under discussion was sequenced for a study of T cells in Graves' hyperthyroidism and ophthalmopathy. The study, taken as a whole, reports: Appearing also in blood were most of the thyroid clonotypes expanded above 0.001.

If no ophthalmopathy progression occurred within 18 months, Graves' hyperthyroidism was stable. Comment on this clonotype: Its antigen remains unidentified.

RNA transcripts yielded amplified TCR beta CDR3 regions. TCR CDR3 underwent first-round RT-PCR with the HTBI primer set. TCRdb passed the multiplex PCR reads through MiXCR, listing each CDR3 protein once. The sample yields about 690,000 distinct CDR3 sequences, 15% to 20% seen once. The CDR3 has 16 amino acids. Trimming took off 0 bases at V and 2 bases at J, with 14 bases between the two ends. Germline CDR1 reads MGHRA; CDR2 reads YSYEKL. Material for sequencing was blood. The V gene is TRBV4-1, the J gene TRBJ2-7; perhaps TRBD2 as D (7 bases). This TCR derives from a man in his forties or fifties with Graves' hyperthyroidism. CDR3 coding DNA: TGCGCCAGCAGCCAAGACCCTAAGCGGGACACCTACGAGCAGTACTTC. Its translation: CASSQDPKRDTYEQYF.